This passage covers 15 T cell receptor beta chains from one sample sequenced in a study of beta chain features in type 1 diabetes. Reverse transcribing all isolated RNA meant expressed TCRB transcripts were sequenced. The table came from immunoSEQ multiplex PCR; TCRdb's copy has only in-frame clones and leaves some out. This table holds about 180,000 clones, approximately 13% found once. Material for sequencing was central memory CD4+ T cells from blood. The receptors originated from a woman between 18 and 29 years old in good health.

This clone was counted between two and nine times. The chain joins TRBV5-6 to TRBJ2-3; 10 positions agree with TRBD2. The CDR3 consists of 16 residues. V lost 0 bases, J lost 5 bases, and 6 bases stayed unmatched. Germline V gene sequence: CDR1 SGHDT, CDR2 YYEEEE. The chain's CDR3 is CASSLAGTSAQDTQYF. As DNA, the CDR3 is TGTGCCAGCAGCTTGGCCGGGACTAGCGCTCAAGATACGCAGTATTTT.

This clone was counted between two and nine times. The V and J genes are TRBV28 and TRBJ2-7; D unresolved. This CDR3 is built from 15 residues. Germline loops: CDR1 MDHEN, CDR2 SYDVKM. The ends were cut back, 2 bases at V and 4 bases at J, with 15 bases in the middle. The CDR3 here is CASSLSIPGAYEQYF. In nucleotides, the CDR3 is TGTGCCAGCAGTTTAAGTATACCTGGAGCGTACGAGCAGTACTTC.

The chain uses TRBV7-9 and TRBJ1-1; unclear D gene. Germline CDR1 reads SEHNR; CDR2 reads FQNEAQ (reference sequence). V gave up 5 bases and J gave up 1 base, with 11 bases separating them. The CDR3 runs 14 residues. The CDR3 here is CASSISNGNTEAFF. The CDR3 DNA follows: TGTGCCAGCAGCATCTCGAACGGGAACACTGAAGCTTTCTTT.

The chain has TRBV5-1 and TRBJ2-1; 7 positions match TRBD1. This CDR3 spans 15 amino acids. CDR1 is SGHRS, CDR2 YFSETQ, per germline. J was trimmed by 0 bases and V by 0 bases; bases with no gene match: 0. CDR3 loop: CASSLGQGSYNEQFF. The DNA for the CDR3 is TGCGCCAGCAGCTTGGGACAGGGCTCCTACAATGAGCAGTTCTTC.

The gene calls are TRBV25-1 and TRBJ1-1; D may be TRBD1 (6 bases). V lost 8 bases to trimming and J lost 1 base, with 17 bases between them. This CDR3 comprises 15 residues. The V gene's germline CDR1 is MGHDK and CDR2 SYGVNS. The CDR3 nucleotides read TGTGCCAGCCGGCCTAAACACAGGGCGAACACTGAAGCTTTCTTT. The encoded protein is CASRPKHRANTEAFF.

This sequence joins TRBV18 and TRBJ1-1; D might be TRBD1 (5 bases). V shed 4 bases and J shed 1 base, with 7 bases lying between them. CDR3 size: 13 residues. Germline-derived CDR1 and CDR2 are KGHSH and LQKENI. This CDR3 reads CASSRGENTEAFF. The DNA for the CDR3 is TGTGCCAGCTCACGGGGGGAGAACACTGAAGCTTTCTTT.

A few counts support this clone. The chain couples TRBV5-1 to TRBJ2-3; 8 bases are a match to TRBD2. Germline V gene data show CDR1 as SGHRS and CDR2 as YFSETQ. V was pared by 0 bases and J by 0 bases, with 0 bases of the junction left unmatched. The CDR3 runs to 15 residues. CDR3 coding DNA: TGCGCCAGCAGCTTGGGACTAGCGAGCACAGATACGCAGTATTTT. Encoded protein: CASSLGLASTDTQYF.

This clone has a handful of counts. V gene TRBV4-2 combines with J gene TRBJ2-7; TRBD1 matches at 7 bases. With 0 bases clipped from V and 0 bases from J, the junction kept 8 bases outside the gene matches. The germline CDR1 and CDR2 sequences are LGHNA and YNFKEQ. The CDR3 totals 17 residues. For the CDR3, the DNA is TGTGCCAGCAGCCAAGATTATTTACAGGGGAGCTCCTACGAGCAGTACTTC. As protein: CASSQDYLQGSSYEQYF.

The V gene is TRBV6-5, the J gene TRBJ2-7; 7 bases map to TRBD1. CDR1 is MNHEY and CDR2 is SVGAGI in the germline V gene. The junction had 1 base not matched to a gene; V was cut back by 0 bases and J by 8 bases. This CDR3 has 12 amino acids. DNA of the CDR3: TGTGCCAGCAGTTACTCAGGGGGCCAGCAGTACTTC. Its protein is CASSYSGGQQYF.

The rearrangement uses TRBV30 and TRBJ2-3; D perhaps matches TRBD2 (6 bases). CDR1 GTSNPN and CDR2 SVGIG come from the germline V gene (reference sequence). The CDR3 spans 15 residues. V was pared by 2 bases and J by 0 bases, with 12 bases between. DNA for the CDR3: TGTGCCTGGAGTATCGGGACTGGGAGCACAGATACGCAGTATTTT. Its translation is CAWSIGTGSTDTQYF.

CDR3 region: CATSRTPNAVSYNEQFF. The CDR3 nucleotides read TGTGCCACCAGCAGAACCCCGAATGCAGTCTCCTACAATGAGCAGTTCTTC. The chain recombines TRBV15 with TRBJ2-1; no clear D. Germline V gene data show CDR1 as LNHNV and CDR2 as YYDKDF (reference sequence). This CDR3 region has 17 residues. V lost 2 bases, J lost 0 bases, and 14 bases lay in between.

V usage is TRBV2 and J usage is TRBJ2-1; 12 bases fit TRBD2. The V gene's germline CDR1 is SNHLY and CDR2 FYNNEI. The CDR3 is 15 amino acids. J gave up 2 bases and V 5 bases, and 1 base lay outside the gene matches. This CDR3 reads CASSPSGRAYNEQFF. As DNA, the CDR3 is TGTGCCAGCAGTCCTAGCGGGAGGGCCTACAATGAGCAGTTCTTC.

This clone was counted between two and nine times. The chain employs TRBV27 and TRBJ2-3; tentatively, D is TRBD2 (6 bases). V lost 5 bases, J lost 4 bases, and 19 bases lay in between. Germline V CDR1 and CDR2: MNHEY, SMNVEV (reference sequence). This CDR3 is built from 16 residues. The chain's CDR3 is CASSPHRLDRADTQYF. DNA of the CDR3: TGTGCCAGCAGTCCCCATCGACTAGACCGCGCAGATACGCAGTATTTT.

In its sample, this clone was seen a few times. The chain has TRBV19 and TRBJ2-1; maybe TRBD1 (5 bases). CDR1 and CDR2 (germline): LNHDA, SQIVND (reference sequence). CDR3 length: 14 residues. Trimming took off 3 bases at V and 11 bases at J, with 17 bases between the two ends. The CDR3 DNA reads TGTGCCAGTAGTATGGGGCAGAACCGCGTGAAGCAGTTCTTC. The encoded protein is CASSMGQNRVKQFF.

The V and J genes are TRBV29-1 and TRBJ2-1, with 10 bases fitting TRBD2. The CDR3 contains 14 residues. CDR1 SQVTM and CDR2 ANQGSEA come from the germline V gene. Trimming removed 7 bases from V and 8 bases from J; junction bases left unmatched: 11. CDR3 amino acids: CSALGRLAGDEQFF. Written as DNA, the CDR3 is TGCAGCGCCCTGGGTCGGCTAGCGGGAGATGAGCAGTTCTTC.